These T cell receptor beta chains were read from a single sample in a study of CD8 T cells in Susac syndrome. MiXCR was run by TCRdb on the immunoSEQ multiplex PCR reads, yielding one entry per CDR3 protein. The table has roughly 250,000 distinct CDR3 sequences, roughly 95% seen once; the top ten hold approximately 0.094%. The sample taken for sequencing was CD4+ T cells from PBMCs. These receptors originate from a human donor with Susac syndrome. The CDR3 runs from the conserved cysteine through the conserved F or W. Each record gives: V gene, D gene, clone size, J gene, CDR3 length, CDR3 protein, CDR3 DNA. D genes are given only for firm matches. Expanded clones get a size class; other rows say once, few or many, or leave the size out.

>TRBV2|TRBD1|-|TRBJ2-4|14
CASSATGGKNIQYF
TGTGCCAGCAGTGCGACAGGGGGCAAAAACATTCAGTACTTC
>TRBV20-1|-|-|TRBJ2-3|12
CSATVYTDTQYF
TGCAGTGCTACCGTTTACACAGATACGCAGTATTTT
>TRBV6-5|-|-|TRBJ2-2|12
CASGRGPRELFF
TGTGCCAGCGGCAGGGGACCCAGGGAGCTGTTTTTT
>TRBV7-3|TRBD1|-|TRBJ2-6|16
CASSAWTGLGANVLTF
TGTGCCAGCAGCGCCTGGACAGGGTTAGGGGCCAACGTCCTGACTTTC
>TRBV7-9|TRBD2|-|TRBJ2-2|16
CASSSPGLVYHGELFF
TGTGCCAGCAGTTCACCGGGACTAGTATATCACGGGGAGCTGTTTTTT
>TRBV5-6|TRBD1|-|TRBJ1-2|13
CASSVDRAYGYTF
TGTGCCAGCAGCGTGGACAGGGCCTATGGCTACACCTTC
>TRBV20-1|-|-|TRBJ2-3|11
CSANQKHTQYF
TGCAGTGCTAACCAGAAGCATACGCAGTATTTT
>TRBV12-3/TRBV12-4|-|-|TRBJ2-1|14
CASSLIGGANEQFF
TGTGCCAGCAGTTTAATTGGGGGCGCGAATGAGCAGTTCTTC
>TRBV18|-|-|TRBJ2-1|14
CASSPRTFVGEQFF
TGTGCCAGCTCACCACGGACATTCGTCGGTGAGCAGTTCTTC
>TRBV20-1|-|-|TRBJ2-7|15
CSATSRGRGSYEQYF
TGCAGTGCCACTTCGAGGGGACGCGGATCCTACGAGCAGTACTTC
>TRBV3-1|-|-|TRBJ1-1|16
CASSRSLGQPYTEAFF
TGTGCCAGCAGCCGGAGCCTAGGACAGCCCTACACTGAAGCTTTCTTT
>TRBV30|-|once|TRBJ2-7|14
CAWTSGWGPYEQYF
TGTGCCTGGACCTCCGGGTGGGGGCCCTACGAGCAGTACTTC
>TRBV7-2|TRBD1|-|TRBJ2-7|15
CASSLAGGQGFEQYF
TGTGCCAGCAGCTTAGCTGGTGGACAGGGGTTCGAGCAGTACTTC
>TRBV1|-|-|TRBJ1-5|15
CTSSRRQGGDQPQHF
TGCACCAGCAGCAGGCGACAGGGAGGGGATCAGCCCCAGCATTTT
>TRBV20-1|-|-|TRBJ2-7|15
CSARDGSRNAYEQYF
TGCAGTGCTAGAGATGGTAGCCGGAACGCCTACGAGCAGTACTTC
>TRBV28|-|-|TRBJ1-3|15
CATIGWGNSGNTIYF
TGTGCCACCATCGGCTGGGGTAACTCTGGAAACACCATATATTTT
>TRBV29-1|-|-|TRBJ2-7|14
CSVRLPVRGLEQYF
TGCAGCGTCCGGCTGCCTGTGAGGGGTCTCGAGCAGTACTTC
>TRBV19|-|-|TRBJ1-1|14
CATGGPTLNTEAFF
TGTGCCACAGGAGGACCCACCTTGAACACTGAAGCTTTCTTT
>TRBV20-1|-|-|TRBJ1-2|12
CSALTSTYGYTF
TGCAGTGCTCTTACTTCCACATATGGCTACACCTTC
>TRBV20-1|-|-|TRBJ2-2|12
CSASPGAGELFF
TGCAGTGCTAGTCCGGGGGCCGGGGAGCTGTTTTTT
>TRBV30|-|-|TRBJ1-5|12
CAWSDGNQPQHF
TGTGCCTGGAGTGATGGCAATCAGCCCCAGCATTTT
>TRBV30|-|-|TRBJ1-6|11
CAWSVGSPLHF
TGTGCCTGGAGTGTGGGTTCACCCCTCCACTTT
>TRBV2|TRBD1|-|TRBJ2-7|13
CASIRQGSYEQYF
TGTGCCAGCATCCGACAGGGATCTTACGAGCAGTACTTC
>TRBV7-2|TRBD1|-|TRBJ1-5|14
CASTQGAGNQPQHF
TGTGCCAGCACCCAGGGGGCAGGCAATCAGCCCCAGCATTTT
>TRBV7-2|TRBD2|once|TRBJ2-1|19
CASSLDFFEGLAFPDEQFF
TGTGCCAGCAGCTTAGACTTCTTTGAGGGACTAGCGTTCCCGGATGAGCAGTTCTTC
>TRBV28|-|-|TRBJ1-2|12
CASHQGVGGYTF
TGTGCCAGCCATCAAGGGGTAGGAGGCTACACCTTC
>TRBV29-1|TRBD2|once|TRBJ2-1|12
CSVEGGRSEQFF
TGCAGCGTTGAGGGAGGGAGGAGTGAGCAGTTCTTC
>TRBV20-1|TRBD1|-|TRBJ1-5|14
CSAQGDISNQPQHF
TGCAGTGCTCAGGGGGATATTAGCAATCAGCCCCAGCATTTT
>TRBV28|TRBD1|-|TRBJ2-7|14
CASRDRAISYEQYF
TGTGCCAGTAGGGACAGGGCGATCTCCTACGAGCAGTACTTC
>TRBV18|TRBD1|-|TRBJ1-2|14
CASSPSGTGDGYTF
TGTGCCAGCTCACCATCCGGGACAGGGGATGGCTACACCTTC
>TRBV14|TRBD1|-|TRBJ2-2|17
CASSQAPPDRATGELFF
TGTGCCAGCAGCCAAGCTCCCCCGGACAGGGCGACCGGGGAGCTGTTTTTT
>TRBV24-1|-|-|TRBJ2-1|14
CATSGASSGDEQFF
TGTGCCACCAGTGGGGCCTCGTCAGGGGATGAGCAGTTCTTC
>TRBV5-1|-|-|TRBJ1-1|13
CASSEHGNTEAFF
TGCGCCAGCAGCGAACACGGGAACACTGAAGCTTTCTTT
>TRBV5-1|TRBD2|-|TRBJ2-1|17
CASSLGFGAGGYNEQFF
TGCGCCAGCAGCTTGGGGTTCGGAGCGGGAGGGTACAATGAGCAGTTCTTC
>TRBV6-6|-|-|TRBJ2-5|15
CASSYPLGQKETQYF
TGTGCCAGCAGTTACCCCCTAGGACAGAAAGAGACCCAGTACTTC
>TRBV20-1|-|-|TRBJ2-7|16
CSARTLGGRLRYEQYF
TGCAGTGCTAGAACCTTGGGAGGCAGACTTAGGTACGAGCAGTACTTC
>TRBV7-3|-|-|TRBJ1-1|14
CASSLQPGNTEAFF
TGTGCCAGCAGCCTCCAGCCGGGGAACACTGAAGCTTTCTTT
>TRBV24-1|-|-|TRBJ1-2|15
CATSAGDNSNYGYTF
TGTGCCACCAGTGCTGGGGACAACTCTAACTATGGCTACACCTTC
>TRBV10-3|TRBD1|-|TRBJ1-1|11
CAISEQGEAFF
TGTGCCATCAGTGAACAGGGGGAAGCTTTCTTT
>TRBV19|TRBD2|-|TRBJ2-3|15
CASTREAARTDTQYF
TGTGCCAGTACCCGGGAGGCGGCCCGCACAGATACGCAGTATTTT
>TRBV30|-|-|TRBJ1-1|13
CAGRGQVWRDAFF
TGTGCCGGGCGGGGGCAGGTTTGGAGGGATGCTTTCTTT
>TRBV28|-|-|TRBJ2-1|13
CASRPEGYNEQFF
TGTGCCAGCCGCCCCGAAGGATACAATGAGCAGTTCTTC
>TRBV3-1|-|-|TRBJ2-1|15
CASRATRNQYNEQFF
TGTGCCAGCAGAGCTACTAGAAACCAGTACAATGAGCAGTTCTTC
>TRBV7-9|-|-|TRBJ2-5|14
CASSPRRDTETQYF
TGTGCCAGCAGCCCACGAAGGGACACAGAGACCCAGTACTTC
>TRBV30|TRBD1|-|TRBJ2-7|14
CAWSGRTGGHEQYF
TGTGCCTGGAGTGGAAGGACAGGGGGCCACGAGCAGTACTTC
>TRBV5-4|-|-|TRBJ2-3|13
CASSVDWTDTQYF
TGTGCCAGCAGCGTTGACTGGACAGATACGCAGTATTTT
>TRBV2|TRBD2|-|TRBJ2-5|14
CATLAGGYQETQYF
TGTGCCACCTTAGCGGGAGGCTACCAAGAGACCCAGTACTTC
>TRBV4-1|-|-|TRBJ1-1|16
CASSPSNLRGRTEAFF
TGCGCCAGCAGCCCTTCGAATCTCAGGGGTCGCACTGAAGCTTTCTTT